This T cell receptor beta chain was sequenced in a study of vaccination and CD4 T cells after COVID-19. Points from the study as a whole: For convalescent patients, a median 86.3% of reactive clones surfaced exclusively after vaccination.

Germline-derived CDR1 and CDR2 are SEHNR and FQNEAQ (reference sequence). This CDR3 has 14 amino acids. V was clipped by 0 bases and J by 10 bases; unmatched bases: 6. Oncomine TCR Beta short-read sequencing was applied to DNA from cultured CD4+ T cells. Genomic DNA was drawn out of CD4+ T cells grown in culture. TCRdb re-called the PCR reads through MiXCR, storing one row per CDR3 protein. The table lists around 9,400 distinct CDR3 sequences, 30% to 40% of them singletons, with approximately 24% in the top ten. Noted treatment: roughly 11-day PBMC culture with coronavirus spike peptide pools or control peptides (ViraFEST assay). Harvesting of the unexposed donor's CD4+ T cells predated the COVID-19 pandemic (2011-2018). The ViraFEST method relied on peptide pools to expand antigen-specific T cells, followed by TCR sequencing. This clonotype was detected only a few times. No antigen is known for it.

This sequence joins TRBV7-9 and TRBJ2-1; 7 bases fit TRBD2. Sample: CD4+ T cells from blood, cultured in vitro. The sequence came from a human donor in good health. CDR3 residues: CASSLAEWGGEQFF. The CDR3 nucleotides are TGTGCCAGCAGCTTAGCCGAGTGGGGGGGAGAGCAGTTCTTC.